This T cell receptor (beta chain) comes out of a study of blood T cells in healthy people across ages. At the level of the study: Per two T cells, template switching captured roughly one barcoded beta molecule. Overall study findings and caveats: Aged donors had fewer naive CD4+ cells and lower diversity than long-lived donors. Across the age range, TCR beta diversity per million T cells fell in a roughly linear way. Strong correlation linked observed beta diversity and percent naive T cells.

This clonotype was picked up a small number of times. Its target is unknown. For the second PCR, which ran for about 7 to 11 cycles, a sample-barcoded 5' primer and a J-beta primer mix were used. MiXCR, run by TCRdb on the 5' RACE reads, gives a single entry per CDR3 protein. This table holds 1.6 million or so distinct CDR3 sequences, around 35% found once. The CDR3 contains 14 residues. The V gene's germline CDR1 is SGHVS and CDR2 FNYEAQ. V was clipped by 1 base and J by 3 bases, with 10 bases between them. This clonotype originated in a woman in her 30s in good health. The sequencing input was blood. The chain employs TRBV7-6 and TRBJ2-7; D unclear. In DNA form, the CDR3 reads TGTGCCAGCAGCTTAGGAGGCTGGAACTACGAGCAGTACTTC. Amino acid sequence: CASSLGGWNYEQYF.